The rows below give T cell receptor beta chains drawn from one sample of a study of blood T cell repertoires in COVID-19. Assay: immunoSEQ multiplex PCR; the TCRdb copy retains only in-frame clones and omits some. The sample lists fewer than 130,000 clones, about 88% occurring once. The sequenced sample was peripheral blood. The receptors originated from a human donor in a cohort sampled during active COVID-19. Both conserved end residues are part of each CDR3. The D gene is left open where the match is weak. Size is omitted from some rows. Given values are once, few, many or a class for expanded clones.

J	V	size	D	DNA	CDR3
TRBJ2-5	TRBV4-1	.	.	TGCGCCAGCAGCCAAGGCGGCTGGGGGGAGTATGAAGAGACCCAGTACTTC	CASSQGGWGEYEETQYF
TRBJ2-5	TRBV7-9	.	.	TGTGCCAGCAGCTTAGCGCTGGAGCGTCCACAACCAGAGACCCAGTACTTC	CASSLALERPQPETQYF
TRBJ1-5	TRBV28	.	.	TGTGCCAGCAGGGAGACTGATCAGCCCCAGCATTTT	CASRETDQPQHF
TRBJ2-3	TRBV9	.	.	TGTGCCAGCAGCGGGGCTAGCACAGATACGCAGTATTTT	CASSGASTDTQYF
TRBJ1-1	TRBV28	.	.	TGTGCCAGCAGCCCTACGGGGATCCTCGACGAATCGCGCGGCGCTTTCTTT	CASSPTGILDESRGAFF
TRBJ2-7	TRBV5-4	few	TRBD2	TGTGCCAGCAGCTCCGGGGGGGCGCCCTACGAGCAGTACTTC	CASSSGGAPYEQYF
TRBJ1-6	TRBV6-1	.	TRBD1	TGTGCCAGCAGTGAAGACAGGGGACTTTCACCCCTCCACTTT	CASSEDRGLSPLHF
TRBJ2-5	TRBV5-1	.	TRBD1	TGCGCCAGCAGCTCACAGGGGGCCGTAGGGGAGACCCAGTACTTC	CASSSQGAVGETQYF
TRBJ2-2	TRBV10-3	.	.	TGTGCCATCACCTTTCATCCGGACACCGGGGAGCTGTTTTTT	CAITFHPDTGELFF
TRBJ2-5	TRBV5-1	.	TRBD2	TGCGCCAGCAGCTCGGGACTAGCGGGGGGGCCCCCTCTTGAGACCCAGTACTTC	CASSSGLAGGPPLETQYF
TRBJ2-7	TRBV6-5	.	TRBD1	TGTGCCACCCACCAGGGGGGGACAGGGAAAAACGAGCAGTACTTC	CATHQGGTGKNEQYF
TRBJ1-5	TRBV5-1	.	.	TGCGCCAGCAGCCCCATGGGGGGGATCAATCAGCCCCAGCATTTT	CASSPMGGINQPQHF
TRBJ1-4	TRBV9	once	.	TGTGCCAGCAGCGTAGGCTATGCGGGGGATGAAAAACTGTTTTTT	CASSVGYAGDEKLFF
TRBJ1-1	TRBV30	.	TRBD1	TGTGCCTGGAGTTCACTCAGGGGACAGCTCACTGAAGCTTTCTTT	CAWSSLRGQLTEAFF
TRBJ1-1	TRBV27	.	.	TGTGCCAGCAGTTTCCTTGCCAGGCGGAACACTGAAGCTTTCTTT	CASSFLARRNTEAFF
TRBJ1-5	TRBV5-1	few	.	TGCGCCAGCAGCTTGGGTAGCATTGATAGCAATCAGCCCCAGCATTTT	CASSLGSIDSNQPQHF
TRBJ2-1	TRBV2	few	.	TGTGCCAGCAGTGAACGGGGTATTTTTAACAATGAGCAGTTCTTC	CASSERGIFNNEQFF
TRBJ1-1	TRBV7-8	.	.	TGTGCCAGCAGCATAATACAGGGCACTGAAGCTTTCTTT	CASSIIQGTEAFF